This T cell receptor (beta chain) originates from a study of blood T cell repertoires in COVID-19. Study at large: COVID-19 samples collected from the United States, Italy and Spain covered acute and convalescent phases. From T cells, B-cell-depleted T cells, or PBMCs came the material, which was cDNA or gDNA.

Method: immunoSEQ multiplex PCR; TCRdb's copy keeps in-frame clones and lacks some. The data contain nearly 55,000 clones, around 84% of them seen just once; the ten biggest clones take up 12%. The junction had 4 bases not matched to a gene; V was cut back by 4 bases and J by 5 bases. Germline lookup yields CDR1 SGHRS and CDR2 YFSETQ. The CDR3 has 14 amino acids. V usage is TRBV5-1 and J usage is TRBJ2-7, with 12 bases fitting TRBD2. This receptor was identified in a man in his 70s with active COVID-19. The sample taken for sequencing was peripheral blood. This chain's CDR3 is CASSRGLAGNEQYF. The CDR3, as DNA: TGCGCCAGCAGCCGAGGACTAGCGGGGAACGAGCAGTACTTC.